One sample yielded the 10 T cell receptor beta chains listed below, sequenced in a study of T-cell memory formation after mild COVID-19. TCRdb reprocessed the 5' RACE reads via MiXCR and lists one record per CDR3 protein. The sample comprises about 470,000 distinct CDR3 sequences, 20% to 30% of which are singletons, and roughly an eighth rests with the top ten. The sample taken for sequencing was PBMCs or a T cell subset sorted from them (not recorded which). The receptor set was obtained from an adult woman who had mild COVID-19 (a few samples of this study predate the infection). Cell type and time point are not known.

The chain uses TRBV6-2 or TRBV6-3 and TRBJ2-1, with 11 nucleotides matching TRBD2. V trimming: 5 bases; J trimming: 6 bases; junction bases outside the gene matches: 9. Germline V gene data show CDR1 as MNHEY and CDR2 as SVGEGT. CDR3 length: 16 residues. CDR3 in DNA: TGTGCCAGCAGTCCCCTCGGACTAGCGGGTTCCAATGAGCAGTTCTTC. Translating it yields CASSPLGLAGSNEQFF.

This clonotype occurred a few times. The rearrangement links TRBV28 to TRBJ2-3; D call uncertain. V lost 3 bases and J 4 bases, leaving 8 bases between the germline ends. This CDR3 region has 13 residues. Germline CDR1 and CDR2: MDHEN and SYDVKM. The CDR3 sequence: CASSFHSADTQYF. In DNA, the CDR3 is TGTGCCAGCAGTTTCCACTCGGCAGATACGCAGTATTTT.

The chain carries TRBV7-2 and TRBJ2-3; D gene unclear. CDR3 size: 15 residues. CDR1 is SGHTA and CDR2 is FQGNSA in the germline V gene. V was cut by 3 bases and J by 2 bases, with 12 bases left in between. This CDR3 reads CASSFLVVHTDTQYF. The CDR3, as DNA: TGTGCCAGCAGCTTTTTAGTAGTTCACACAGATACGCAGTATTTT.

J is TRBJ1-1 and V is TRBV7-9; D is undetermined. Germline CDR1 reads SEHNR; CDR2 reads FQNEAQ (reference sequence). V was trimmed by 3 bases and J by 3 bases, leaving 11 bases between them. The CDR3 sequence is 14 residues long. CDR3 protein: CASSLSRGDTEAFF. The CDR3 nucleotides read TGTGCCAGCAGCTTGTCCCGTGGTGACACTGAAGCTTTCTTT.

The CDR3 region has the DNA TGTGCCAGCAGCTTGAGGACAGGCCATGAAGCTTTCTTT. It encodes CASSLRTGHEAFF. The J gene is TRBJ1-1, the V gene TRBV7-3, with 7 bases fitting TRBD1. Unmatched junction bases numbered 5, after V lost 3 bases and J lost 7 bases. The CDR3 runs to 13 residues. The germline CDR1 and CDR2 sequences are SGHTA and FQGTGA.

This clonotype has a handful of counts. DNA for the CDR3: TGTGCCAGCTCACCATCAACTGACGCGGACTATGGCTACACCTTC. This encodes CASSPSTDADYGYTF. This chain links TRBV18 with TRBJ1-2; D is unresolved. The CDR3 covers 15 residues. CDR1 is KGHSH and CDR2 is LQKENI in the germline V gene. The V gene lost 2 bases and the J gene lost 3 bases, with 13 bases spanning the gap.

This chain links TRBV28 with TRBJ1-2, with TRBD1 matching 9 bases. This CDR3 is built from 16 residues. V gave up 6 bases and J gave up 8 bases; unmatched junction bases: 16. The germline gives CDR1 MDHEN, CDR2 SYDVKM. DNA of the CDR3: TGTGCCAGCAGCTCTGGGGGACAGGGCCCTCAAGGAGGCTACACCTTC. It translates to CASSSGGQGPQGGYTF.

A few counts support this clonotype. Here the CDR3 reads CATSDRYSNQPQHF. For the CDR3, the DNA is TGTGCCACCAGTGACAGGTATAGCAATCAGCCCCAGCATTTT. The chain carries TRBV24-1 and TRBJ1-5; D is unclear. This CDR3 region has 14 residues. Trimming took off 4 bases at V and 0 bases at J, with 6 bases between the two ends. Germline loops: CDR1 KGHDR, CDR2 SFDVKD.

V usage is TRBV2 and J usage is TRBJ2-1; TRBD2 might be the D (6 bases). Trimming took 6 bases from V and 9 from J, leaving 12 bases between them. The CDR3 runs to 12 residues. Germline V gene lookup returns CDR1 SNHLY and CDR2 FYNNEI. In DNA, the CDR3 is TGTGCCAGCAGGGTAATGGGGGGTGAGCAGTTCTTC. Translation gives CASRVMGGEQFF.

In this sample, this clonotype turned up a few times. This chain joins TRBV12-3 or TRBV12-4 and TRBJ2-2; the match to TRBD2 covers 7 bases. CDR3 length: 14 amino acids. Trimming took 2 bases from V and 7 from J; bases not matched to a gene: 4. The CDR3 spells CASSLSSGDGELFF. The CDR3 nucleotides read TGTGCCAGCAGTTTATCGAGCGGGGACGGGGAGCTGTTTTTT.